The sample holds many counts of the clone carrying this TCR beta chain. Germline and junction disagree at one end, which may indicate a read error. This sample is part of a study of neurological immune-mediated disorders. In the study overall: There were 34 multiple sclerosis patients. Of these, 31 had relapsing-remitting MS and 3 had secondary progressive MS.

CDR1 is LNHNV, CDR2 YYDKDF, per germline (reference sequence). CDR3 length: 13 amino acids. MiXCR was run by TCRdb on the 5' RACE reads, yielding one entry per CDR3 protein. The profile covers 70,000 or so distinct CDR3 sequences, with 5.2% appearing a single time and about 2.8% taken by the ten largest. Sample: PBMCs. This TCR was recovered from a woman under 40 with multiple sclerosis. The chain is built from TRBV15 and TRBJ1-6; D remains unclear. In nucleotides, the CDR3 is TGTGCCACCAGCAGAGATCTCGGAGTAGCACTCAACTTT. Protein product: CATSRDLGVALNF.